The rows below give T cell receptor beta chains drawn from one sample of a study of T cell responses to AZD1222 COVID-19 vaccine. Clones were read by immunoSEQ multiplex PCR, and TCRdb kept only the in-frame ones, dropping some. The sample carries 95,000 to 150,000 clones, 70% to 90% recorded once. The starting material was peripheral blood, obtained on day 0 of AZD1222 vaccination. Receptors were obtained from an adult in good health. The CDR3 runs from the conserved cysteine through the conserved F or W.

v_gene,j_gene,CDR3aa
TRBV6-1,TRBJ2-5,CASSEILRGQETQYF
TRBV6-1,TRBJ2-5,CASSEGRETQYF
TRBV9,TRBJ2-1,CASSPTGLKDNEQFF
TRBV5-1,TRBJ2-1,CASSLPLAGGLYEQFF
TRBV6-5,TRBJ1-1,CASGTRVLNTEAFF
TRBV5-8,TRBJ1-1,CASSMGPNTEAFF
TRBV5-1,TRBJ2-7,CASSFDTNSYEQYF
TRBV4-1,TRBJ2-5,CASSLLAGEQETQYF
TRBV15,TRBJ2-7,CATGGVSSYEQYF
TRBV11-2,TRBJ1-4,CASSAGWGARVATNEKLFF
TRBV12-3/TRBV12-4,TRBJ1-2,CASSFVGRVGYTF
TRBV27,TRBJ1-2,CASSLYGTDYGYTF
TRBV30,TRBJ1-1,CAVRGYTEAFF
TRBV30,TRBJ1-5,CAWSSRNQPQHF
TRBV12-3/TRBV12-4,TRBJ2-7,CASSPGPLYEQYF
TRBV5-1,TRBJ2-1,CASAEVVYNEQFF
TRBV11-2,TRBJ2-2,CASSFSTGPAGELFF
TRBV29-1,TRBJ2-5,CSAWTSGSRETQYF
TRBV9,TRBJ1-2,CASSVGGAARGYTF
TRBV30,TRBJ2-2,CAWNLPNWGELFF
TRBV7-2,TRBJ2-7,CASSGRQGTHEQYF
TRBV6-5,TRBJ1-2,CASSYSGTGGVGYTF
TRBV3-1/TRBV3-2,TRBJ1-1,CASSQVLGGEAFF
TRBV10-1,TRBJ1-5,CASSESGDQPQHF
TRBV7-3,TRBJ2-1,CASSLGQDNEQFF
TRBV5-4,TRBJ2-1,CASSLGLAGGEQFF
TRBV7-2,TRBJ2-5,CASNRQGSLRETQYF
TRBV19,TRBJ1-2,CASSTGTGYGYTF
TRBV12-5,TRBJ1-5,CASGLVGEWGQPQHF
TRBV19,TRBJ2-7,CASSPYPRSSYEQYF
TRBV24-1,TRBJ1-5,CATSDYTQPQHF
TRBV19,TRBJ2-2,CASSIVRGGPGELFF
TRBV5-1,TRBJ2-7,CASSFTLRSYEQYF
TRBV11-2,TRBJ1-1,CASSLATPNTEAFF
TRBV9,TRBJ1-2,CASSGNRASNYGYTF
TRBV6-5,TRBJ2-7,CASTTAGTNYEQYF
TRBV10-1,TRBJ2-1,CASSESVGGMVF
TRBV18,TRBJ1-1,CASPGSRDRSTEAFF
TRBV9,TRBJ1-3,CASSPKDRYSGNTIYF
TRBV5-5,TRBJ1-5,CASSLEGGQLNQPQHF
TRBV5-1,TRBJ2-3,CASSSTGSTDTQYF
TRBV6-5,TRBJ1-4,CASRPSYLPRQKLFF
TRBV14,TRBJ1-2,CASYSSRVDGYTF
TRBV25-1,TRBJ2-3,CASSEPSLGGGSTDTQYF
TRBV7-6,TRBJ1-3,CASSFTTGGSGNTIYF
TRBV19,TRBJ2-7,CASSLSGEGFYEQYF
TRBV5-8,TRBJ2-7,CASSPQGALSYEQYF
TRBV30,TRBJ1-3,CAWSVRGRDMISGNTIYF
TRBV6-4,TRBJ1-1,CASSVDMNTEAFF
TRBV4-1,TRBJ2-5,CASSTTSGRGPETQYF
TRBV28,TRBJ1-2,CASSSPGTGGGDGYTF
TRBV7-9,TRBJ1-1,CASRAGVSTEAFF
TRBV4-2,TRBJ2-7,CASSLGTGTYEQYF
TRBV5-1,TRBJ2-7,CASSSTESSYEQYF